Below, 23 T cell receptor beta chains from the same sample are listed, as sequenced in a study of blood T cell repertoires in COVID-19 (dated by TCRdb to the early 2020s). The library was obtained by the immunoSEQ multiplex PCR assay. Imported from immuneACCESS, the table was reduced by TCRdb to in-frame sequences with V and J called. These copies leave out some clones; in studies compared against another copy, an unresolved V gene accounts for under half, and the cause of the remainder is not known. The sample data list under 300,000 clones, and about 80% of these were observed just once. Approximately 16% of the sample lies in the top ten. The sample comprised PBMCs or T cells enriched from blood (not recorded which). The receptors originated from a man aged 40-49 years who had recovered from COVID-19.

The V gene is TRBV7-9, the J gene TRBJ1-4; D not certain. The CDR3 is 14 residues long. V lost 5 bases to trimming and J lost 5 bases, with 12 bases between them. The germline CDR1 and CDR2 sequences are SEHNR and FQNEAQ (reference sequence). CDR3: CASSHRVPNEKLFF. The CDR3 DNA is TGTGCCAGCAGCCACCGGGTTCCCAATGAAAAACTGTTTTTT.

The V call is TRBV3-1 (or the pseudogene TRBV3-2), the J call TRBJ1-2, with no clear D. The germline V and J ends were trimmed by 1 base and 2 bases, with 17 bases remaining between them. Per the germline V gene, CDR1 is LGHDT and CDR2 is YNNKEL (reference sequence). The CDR3 consists of 17 residues. In nucleotides, the CDR3 is TGTGCCAGCAGCCAAGCGTCCCAGAGAAGGAGCAACTATGGCTACACCTTC. Encoded protein: CASSQASQRRSNYGYTF.

V is TRBV2 and J is TRBJ2-1, with D possibly matching TRBD2 (6 bases). Trimming cost V 4 bases and J 0 bases, with 13 bases left between them. The germline CDR1 and CDR2 sequences are SNHLY and FYNNEI. The CDR3 is made up of 16 amino acids. The CDR3 bases are TGTGCCAGCAGTGCGTTCGGCGGGATCTCCTACAATGAGCAGTTCTTC. Amino acids: CASSAFGGISYNEQFF.

This clone was detected once. The V and J genes are TRBV5-1 and TRBJ2-1; no definite D call. Trimming took off 2 bases at V and 6 bases at J, with 6 bases between the two ends. The V gene's germline CDR1 is SGHRS and CDR2 YFSETQ. The CDR3 length is 12 residues. CDR3 sequence reads: CASSFSSNEQFF. CDR3 coding DNA: TGCGCCAGCAGCTTTTCTTCCAATGAGCAGTTCTTC.

V is TRBV6-1 and J is TRBJ2-1; D is possibly TRBD2 (6 bases). V lost 2 bases and J lost 1, with 12 bases in between. The CDR3 length is 16 residues. Per germline, CDR1 MNHNS and CDR2 SASEGT. CDR3 protein: CASSEMLAASYNEQFF. The CDR3 DNA sequence: TGTGCCAGCAGTGAAATGTTAGCGGCGTCCTACAATGAGCAGTTCTTC.

A note on this clone: In the same sample, other DNA sequences code for this CDR3. The CDR3 bases are TGTGCCAGTCGCGGGAACACTGAAGCTTTCTTT. This codes for CASRGNTEAFF. This rearrangement joins TRBV19 to TRBJ1-1; D unresolved. Trimming took 8 bases from V and 1 from J, leaving 5 bases between them. The CDR3 runs 11 residues. The V gene's germline CDR1 is LNHDA and CDR2 SQIVND (reference sequence).

This CDR3 reads CASSQELRGGNTIYF. The CDR3 DNA reads TGTGCCAGCAGCCAAGAGCTGCGAGGGGGAAACACCATATATTTT. The chain has TRBV4-2 and TRBJ1-3; D call uncertain. Germline V gene data show CDR1 as LGHNA and CDR2 as YNFKEQ. The CDR3 is 15 amino acids. Trimming removed 0 bases at V and 4 bases at J, with 10 bases between.

This clone came up a few times. The rearrangement links TRBV3-1 (or the pseudogene TRBV3-2) to TRBJ1-5; no clear D. The CDR3 consists of 15 residues. V lost 5 bases and J 0 bases, leaving 11 bases between the germline ends. The V gene's germline CDR1 is LGHDT and CDR2 YNNKEL (reference sequence). This CDR3 is CASSKVPGSNQPQHF. Here the CDR3 DNA reads TGTGCCAGCAGCAAGGTTCCAGGTAGCAATCAGCCCCAGCATTTT.

The chain is built from TRBV18 and TRBJ1-1; D might be TRBD1 (5 bases). This CDR3 has 15 residues. The germline CDR1 and CDR2 sequences are KGHSH and LQKENI. The germline V and J ends were trimmed by 1 base and 4 bases, with 13 bases remaining between them. The CDR3 reads CASSPHSGPGTEAFF. Written as DNA, the CDR3 is TGTGCCAGCTCACCACATTCAGGGCCGGGCACTGAAGCTTTCTTT.

The rearrangement links TRBV4-2 to TRBJ2-1; 7 bases are a match to TRBD2. The trim removed 2 bases at V and 6 bases at J, leaving 4 bases unmatched. Germline loops: CDR1 LGHNA, CDR2 YNFKEQ. CDR3 size: 14 residues. As DNA, the CDR3 is TGTGCCAGCAGCCAATCCAGGACTAGCAATGAGCAGTTCTTC. It translates to CASSQSRTSNEQFF.

This clone was observed once. The chain couples TRBV6-5 to TRBJ2-7; TRBD1 matches 10 bases. Germline V gives CDR1 MNHEY, CDR2 SVGAGI. With V trimmed by 5 bases and J by 3 bases, 7 bases remained unmatched. The CDR3 totals 15 residues. CDR3 DNA sequence: TGTGCCAGCAGTAGAAGGGGGACAGGGGACTACGAGCAGTACTTC. This translates into CASSRRGTGDYEQYF.

This rearrangement joins TRBV5-1 to TRBJ2-1; maybe TRBD1 (6 bases). The V end lost 4 bases, the J end lost 0 bases, and 11 bases lay between the germline ends. CDR1 and CDR2 (germline): SGHRS, YFSETQ. There are 15 residues in the CDR3. The CDR3 reads CASSPRDNSYNEQFF. The CDR3 DNA sequence: TGCGCCAGCAGCCCCCGGGACAACTCCTACAATGAGCAGTTCTTC.

The chain uses TRBV6-5 and TRBJ1-1; D uncertain. Germline assignment: CDR1 MNHEY and CDR2 SVGAGI. V dropped 6 bases and J dropped 3 bases, with 11 bases sitting between them. The CDR3 is 13 residues long. The CDR3 loop is CASSLRVHTEAFF. For the CDR3, the DNA is TGTGCCAGCAGCCTACGGGTCCACACTGAAGCTTTCTTT.

The CDR3 region is CASSTRQGDEKLFF. CDR3 nucleotides: TGTGCCAGTAGTACCAGACAGGGTGATGAAAAACTGTTTTTT. The gene calls are TRBV19 and TRBJ1-4, with 7 bases matching TRBD1. The length of the CDR3 is 14 residues. The germline V gene encodes CDR1 LNHDA and CDR2 SQIVND (reference sequence). V was pared by 4 bases and J by 6 bases, with 5 bases of the junction left unmatched.

The rearrangement joins TRBV5-1 to TRBJ2-2, with 9 bases lining up with TRBD1. The CDR3 runs to 16 residues. The J segment lost 2 bases and the V segment lost 5 bases, leaving 7 bases of the junction unmatched. CDR1 and CDR2 from the germline V gene are SGHRS and YFSETQ. The DNA of the CDR3 is TGCGCCAGCAGAGACCGGGACAGGGCTAACACCGGGGAGCTGTTTTTT. As protein: CASRDRDRANTGELFF.

This sequence joins TRBV7-2 and TRBJ2-1; maybe TRBD1 (7 bases). Germline loops: CDR1 SGHTA, CDR2 FQGNSA. Trimming pared 4 bases from V and 1 base from J, leaving 14 bases between. There are 16 residues in the CDR3. The CDR3 nucleotides read TGTGCCAGCAGCTCAATAGCAGGGGGGTCCTACAATGAGCAGTTCTTC. It specifies CASSSIAGGSYNEQFF.

As to this clone: This sample includes further DNA sequences coding for the same CDR3. The rearrangement joins TRBV7-9 to TRBJ1-6; a possible D gene is TRBD1 (5 bases). Germline V lookup: CDR1 SEHNR, CDR2 FQNEAQ (reference sequence). Trimming shortened V by 6 bases and J by 0 bases, and 9 bases separated the two germline ends. This CDR3 has 15 residues. The CDR3 reads CASSTGSSYNSPLHF. Here the CDR3 DNA reads TGTGCCAGCAGTACAGGAAGCTCCTATAATTCACCCCTCCACTTT. Full variable domain (outside the CDR3, taken from reference TRBV7-9 and TRBJ1-6): DTGVSQNPRHKITKRGQNVTFRCDPISEHNRLYWYRQTLGQGPEFLTYFQNEAQLEKSRLLSDRFSAERPKGSFSTLEIQRTEQGDSAMYLCASSTGSSYNSPLHFGNGTRLTVT.

The rearrangement links TRBV19 to TRBJ1-5; no reliable D call. The V gene lost 8 bases and the J gene lost 6 bases, with 20 bases spanning the gap. Germline loops: CDR1 LNHDA, CDR2 SQIVND (reference sequence). CDR3 size: 15 residues. The CDR3 is CASRWEGLGTQPQHF. As DNA, the CDR3 is TGTGCCAGTCGGTGGGAGGGATTGGGAACTCAGCCCCAGCATTTT.

This chain uses TRBV5-1 with TRBJ1-2; D unclear. The CDR3 has 14 amino acids. CDR1 SGHRS and CDR2 YFSETQ come from the germline V gene. V was pared by 1 base and J by 4 bases, with 11 bases between. In DNA, the CDR3 is TGCGCCAGCAGCTTGTCCGAGGGCAGCTATGGCTACACCTTC. Its protein product is CASSLSEGSYGYTF. Using reference TRBV5-1 and TRBJ1-2 for the parts outside the CDR3, the full variable domain is KAGVTQTPRYLIKTRGQQVTLSCSPISGHRSVSWYQQTPGQGLQFLFEYFSETQRNKGNFPGRFSGRQFSNSRSEMNVSTLELGDSALYLCASSLSEGSYGYTFGSGTRLTVV.

The rearrangement uses TRBV10-1 and TRBJ2-7, with 8 positions matching TRBD2. The CDR3 has 13 residues. Germline V CDR1 and CDR2: WNHNN, SYGVQD (reference sequence). The trim removed 2 bases at V and 5 bases at J, leaving 2 bases unmatched. DNA of the CDR3: TGCGCCAGCAGTGAGCCGCGGGGGGACGAGCAGTACTTC. Amino acids: CASSEPRGDEQYF.

This chain joins TRBV5-1 and TRBJ2-1; D ambiguous. The CDR3 runs to 13 residues. The ends were cut back, 4 bases at V and 6 bases at J, with 11 bases in the middle. The germline gives CDR1 SGHRS, CDR2 YFSETQ. The CDR3 loop is CASSVSSGNEQFF. The DNA for the CDR3 is TGCGCCAGCAGCGTATCTTCGGGCAATGAGCAGTTCTTC.

This clone was detected once. This rearrangement joins TRBV11-2 to TRBJ2-7, with TRBD2 matching 9 bases. With 4 bases clipped from V and 4 bases from J, the junction kept 5 bases outside the gene matches. Germline lookup yields CDR1 SGHAT and CDR2 FQNNGV. CDR3 length equals 14 residues. This chain's CDR3 is CASSSRTSVYEQYF. The CDR3 DNA follows: TGTGCCAGCAGCTCAAGGACTAGCGTATACGAGCAGTACTTC.

This chain uses TRBV5-1 with TRBJ1-6; tentatively, D is TRBD1 (5 bases). Trimming took 0 bases from V and 6 from J, leaving 7 bases between them. CDR1 is SGHRS and CDR2 is YFSETQ in the germline V gene. The CDR3 is made up of 14 amino acids. CDR3 loop: CASSLGGGNSPLHF. The CDR3 DNA follows: TGCGCCAGCAGCTTGGGGGGGGGTAATTCACCCCTCCACTTT.